Shown below are 29 T cell receptor beta chains from a single sample sequenced in a study of T cell repertoires in cytomegalovirus infection. Using its own MiXCR run on the reads, TCRdb lists one record per CDR3 protein. The repertoire holds about 530,000 distinct CDR3 sequences, with approximately 26% as singletons. The source material was PBMCs. Receptors originate from a human donor in good health (CMV status not recorded). Some clones in this sample may be carry-over from other donors' samples.

The rearrangement joins TRBV6-2 or TRBV6-3 to TRBJ1-5; D unclear. The V gene lost 4 bases and the J gene lost 5 bases, with 6 bases spanning the gap. The CDR3 consists of 12 residues. Germline CDR1 MNHEY, CDR2 SVGEGT. The CDR3 here is CASSSPYQPQHF. In nucleotides, the CDR3 is TGTGCCAGCAGTTCTCCTTATCAGCCCCAGCATTTT.

The chain couples TRBV6-5 to TRBJ1-1; tentative D call: TRBD1 (6 bases). CDR1 and CDR2 from the germline V gene are MNHEY and SVGAGI. The CDR3 loop spans 17 amino acids. Trimming removed 0 bases from V and 1 base from J, with 15 bases in between. CDR3 nucleotides: TGTGCCAGCAGTTACTCGTTTTCGTGGACAGAGAACACTGAAGCTTTCTTT. Its translation is CASSYSFSWTENTEAFF.

In its sample, this clonotype was seen a few times. The rearrangement joins TRBV24-1 to TRBJ2-6, with D hard to call. This CDR3 contains 16 residues. V was cut by 1 base and J by 0 bases, with 6 bases left in between. Germline values: CDR1 KGHDR, CDR2 SFDVKD. The CDR3 sequence is CATSDFGGSGANVLTF. The CDR3 DNA is TGTGCCACCAGTGATTTCGGCGGCTCTGGGGCCAACGTCCTGACTTTC.

This clonotype has at least ten counts. The DNA of the CDR3 is TGTGCCAGCAGTTTAGCGGTTAGGACTAGCGGGAGTGAGCAAGAGACCCAGTACTTC. Residues: CASSLAVRTSGSEQETQYF. The chain combines TRBV12-3 or TRBV12-4 with TRBJ2-5; TRBD2 matches 13 bases. The CDR3 spans 19 residues. The junction had 9 bases not matched to a gene; V was cut back by 0 bases and J by 2 bases.

This clonotype showed up many times. This rearrangement joins TRBV5-8 to TRBJ1-1, with D perhaps TRBD1 (5 bases). V lost 2 bases to trimming and J lost 0 bases, with 14 bases between them. The CDR3 sequence is 16 residues long. Germline values: CDR1 SGHTS, CDR2 YDEGEE. DNA for the CDR3: TGTGCCAGCAGCTTTAGTACGGGGCTAATGAACACTGAAGCTTTCTTT. It codes for CASSFSTGLMNTEAFF. Drawing the rest from reference TRBV5-8 and TRBJ1-1, the complete variable domain is EAGVTQSPTHLIKTRGQQATLRCSPISGHTSVYWYQQALGLGLQFLLWYDEGEERNRGNFPPRFSGRQFPNYSSELNVNALELEDSALYLCASSFSTGLMNTEAFFGQGTRLTVV.

This clonotype was seen a handful of times. This chain links TRBV7-9 with TRBJ2-7; perhaps TRBD1 as D (5 bases). Trimming removed 2 bases at V and 5 bases at J, with 7 bases between. The germline V gene encodes CDR1 SEHNR and CDR2 FQNEAQ (reference sequence). The CDR3 has 12 residues. CDR3 protein: CASSLRGNEQYV. CDR3 coding DNA: TGTGCCAGCAGCTTAAGGGGTAACGAGCAGTACGTC.

The gene calls are TRBV10-3 and TRBJ2-1; TRBD2 aligns across 14 bases. The V segment lost 6 bases and the J segment 8 bases; nucleotides outside the gene matches: 6. This CDR3 is 15 amino acids long. The germline V gene has CDR1 ENHRY and CDR2 SYGVKD. CDR3 bases: TGTGCCATCAGACCGGGACTAGCGGGAGTCTATGAGCAGTTCTTC. It yields the protein CAIRPGLAGVYEQFF.

The chain recombines TRBV7-8 with TRBJ1-6; D is undetermined. The ends were cut back, 1 base at V and 9 bases at J, with 13 bases in the middle. Germline assignment: CDR1 SGHVS and CDR2 FQNEAQ. There are 15 residues in the CDR3. This chain's CDR3 is CASSLVGRAVSPLHF. The CDR3 DNA sequence: TGTGCCAGCAGCTTAGTGGGTAGGGCGGTTTCACCCCTCCACTTT. The full variable domain, completed using reference TRBV7-8 and TRBJ1-6, is GAGVSQSPRYKVAKRGQDVALRCDPISGHVSLFWYQQALGQGPEFLTYFQNEAQLDKSGLPSDRFFAERPEGSVSTLKIQRTQQEDSAVYLCASSLVGRAVSPLHFGNGTRLTVT.

The gene calls are TRBV6-2 or TRBV6-3 and TRBJ2-5; the D gene is possibly TRBD2 (6 bases). Germline-derived CDR1 and CDR2 are MNHEY and SVGEGT. Trimming pared 4 bases from V and 4 bases from J, leaving 13 bases between. This CDR3 has 14 residues. Here the CDR3 reads CASSLGRPGETQYF. The DNA for the CDR3 is TGTGCCAGCAGTTTGGGGAGGCCCGGAGAGACCCAGTACTTC.

The chain employs TRBV20-1 and TRBJ2-1; the D gene is possibly TRBD2 (6 bases). Germline CDR1 and CDR2: DFQATT and SNEGSKA (reference sequence). Trimming cost V 6 bases and J 7 bases, with 16 bases left between them. The CDR3 length is 13 residues. This CDR3 is CSARDSFLNEQFF. CDR3 in DNA: TGCAGTGCGCGGGATAGTTTTTTGAATGAGCAGTTCTTC.

This clonotype occurred a few times. The chain is built from TRBV5-5 and TRBJ2-1, with 11 bases fitting TRBD2. The V gene end was trimmed by 4 bases and the J gene end by 3 bases; junction bases not matched to a gene: 3. Germline CDR1 and CDR2: SGHKS and YYEKEE (reference sequence). The CDR3 has 15 amino acids. The CDR3: CASSTSGSFYNEQFF. The CDR3 nucleotides read TGTGCCAGCAGCACTAGCGGGAGTTTCTACAATGAGCAGTTCTTC. Supplemented by reference TRBV5-5 and TRBJ2-1, the full variable domain reads DAGVTQSPTHLIKTRGQQVTLRCSPISGHKSVSWYQQVLGQGPQFIFQYYEKEERGRGNFPDRFSARQFPNYSSELNVNALLLGDSALYLCASSTSGSFYNEQFFGPGTRLTVL.

This clonotype has a count of ten or more. The rearrangement uses TRBV12-3 or TRBV12-4 and TRBJ1-5; 9 bases are a match to TRBD1. Losses at the gene ends were 6 bases for V and 5 bases for J; bases not matched to a gene: 5. This CDR3 contains 14 residues. CDR3: CASSAGQGYQPQHF. The CDR3 DNA reads as TGTGCCAGCAGCGCGGGACAGGGTTATCAGCCCCAGCATTTT.

This clonotype has a count of ten or more. CDR3 nucleotides: TGTGCCAGCTCCCCCAATGGACTCTCATCAACCTACGAGCAGTACGTC. Its protein product is CASSPNGLSSTYEQYV. The rearrangement uses TRBV5-5 and TRBJ2-7, with D perhaps matching TRBD2 (5 bases). The CDR3 covers 16 residues. Germline V CDR1 and CDR2: SGHKS, YYEKEE (reference sequence). V was shortened by 7 bases and J by 2 bases, with 22 bases between the two germline ends.

V gene TRBV12-3 or TRBV12-4 combines with J gene TRBJ2-1, with 12 bases identical to TRBD2. The CDR3 sequence is 14 residues long. The trim removed 6 bases at V and 3 bases at J, leaving 0 bases unmatched. DNA of the CDR3: TGTGCCAGCAGGACTAGCGGGGGCTACAATGAGCAGTTCTTC. Encoded protein: CASRTSGGYNEQFF.

This clonotype was seen a single time. J is TRBJ2-2 and V is TRBV7-2; D gene ambiguous. There are 16 residues in the CDR3. The V gene's germline CDR1 is SGHTA and CDR2 FQGNSA. V lost 5 bases, J lost 4 bases, and 17 bases lay in between. CDR3 loop: CASSRTRQVPTGELFF. CDR3 coding DNA: TGTGCCAGCAGCCGCACCCGTCAGGTTCCCACCGGGGAGCTGTTTTTT.

This rearrangement joins TRBV15 to TRBJ2-1; 9 bases line up with TRBD2. Germline values: CDR1 LNHNV, CDR2 YYDKDF (reference sequence). The CDR3 contains 17 residues. V gave up 4 bases and J gave up 4 bases; unmatched junction bases: 11. CDR3 in DNA: TGTGCCACCAGCAAAAGCCACCCTAGCGGGGCATACAATGAGCAGTTCTTC. Its translation: CATSKSHPSGAYNEQFF.

The J gene is TRBJ2-6, the V gene TRBV30; 8 bases line up with TRBD1. The CDR3 has 15 amino acids. The J segment lost 2 bases and the V segment lost 3 bases, leaving 3 bases of the junction unmatched. Germline CDR1 reads GTSNPN; CDR2 reads SVGIG (reference sequence). The CDR3 DNA is TGTGCCTGGAGCGAGGGACAGGCTGGGGCCAACGTCCTGACTTTC. This encodes CAWSEGQAGANVLTF.

The genes are TRBV28 and TRBJ2-2; possible D gene TRBD1, 5 bases. Trimming removed 1 base at V and 3 bases at J, with 6 bases between. The CDR3 contains 14 residues. Germline values: CDR1 MDHEN, CDR2 SYDVKM. CDR3 residues: CASSLSGYTGELFF. CDR3 DNA sequence: TGTGCCAGCAGTTTATCAGGGTACACCGGGGAGCTGTTTTTT.

The V gene is TRBV6-2 or TRBV6-3, the J gene TRBJ2-7, with 9 bases identical to TRBD1. Trimming at V came to 1 base and at J to 2 bases, leaving 6 bases not matched to a gene. The CDR3 totals 16 residues. Germline lookup yields CDR1 MNHEY and CDR2 SVGEGT. CDR3 DNA: TGTGCCAGCAGTTACTTACCGGGACAGGGACCCTACGAGCAGTACTTC. Amino acids: CASSYLPGQGPYEQYF.

The rearrangement uses TRBV2 and TRBJ2-3; unclear D gene. Germline V gives CDR1 SNHLY, CDR2 FYNNEI. This CDR3 comprises 16 residues. Trimming shortened V by 3 bases and J by 4 bases, and 17 bases separated the two germline ends. DNA of the CDR3: TGTGCCAGCAGTGACTTAGAACCCCCCACACCAGATACGCAGTATTTT. This translates into CASSDLEPPTPDTQYF.

This clonotype was counted only a few times. The chain recombines TRBV4-1 with TRBJ1-1; D unclear. V dropped 1 base and J dropped 1 base, with 4 bases sitting between them. CDR3 length: 13 amino acids. Germline assignment: CDR1 MGHRA and CDR2 YSYEKL. Written as DNA, the CDR3 is TGCGCCAGCAGCCAAGCGAAGAACACTGAAGCTTTCTTT. Translated, it gives CASSQAKNTEAFF.

This clonotype was seen repeatedly, ten times or more. The J gene is TRBJ1-2, the V gene TRBV7-2; tentatively, D is TRBD1 (5 bases). Germline-derived CDR1 and CDR2 are SGHTA and FQGNSA. CDR3 length: 16 residues. The V end lost 5 bases, the J end lost 7 bases, and 23 bases lay between the germline ends. This CDR3 is CASSSGTHLIRGGYTF. The CDR3 DNA is TGTGCCAGCAGCAGCGGGACTCACCTAATAAGAGGTGGCTACACCTTC.

This chain uses TRBV6-1 with TRBJ2-1; D might be TRBD1 or TRBD2, each matching 5 bases. From germline, CDR1 is MNHNS and CDR2 SASEGT. The CDR3 spans 17 residues. V lost 1 base and J 5 bases, leaving 18 bases between the germline ends. The CDR3 spells CASSEGSGGPTHNEQFF. In nucleotides, the CDR3 is TGTGCCAGCAGTGAAGGATCTGGGGGTCCGACCCACAATGAGCAGTTCTTC.

This CDR3 reads CASSQAGLVGGAYNEQFF. The CDR3 DNA follows: TGTGCCAGCAGCCAAGCGGGACTAGTGGGGGGCGCCTACAATGAGCAGTTCTTC. The rearrangement links TRBV14 to TRBJ2-1; TRBD2 matches at 8 bases. Germline V gene data show CDR1 as SGHDN and CDR2 as FVKESK. The CDR3 has 18 amino acids. The trim removed 1 base at V and 2 bases at J, leaving 10 bases unmatched.

The CDR3 DNA is TGTGCTAGTGGCCTGGCCGCCGGCTATGGCTACACCTTC. Amino acid sequence: CASGLAAGYGYTF. This chain links TRBV12-5 with TRBJ1-2, with no clear D. Germline CDR1 LGHNT, CDR2 FRNRAP. V was trimmed by 6 bases and J by 4 bases, leaving 12 bases between them. The CDR3 contains 13 residues.

The V call is TRBV7-9, the J call TRBJ1-1, with D uncertain. V lost 1 base and J lost 1, with 13 bases in between. CDR1 SEHNR and CDR2 FQNEAQ come from the germline V gene (reference sequence). There are 16 residues in the CDR3. This CDR3 is CASSLETLGPNTEAFF. As DNA, the CDR3 is TGTGCCAGCAGCTTAGAAACCCTAGGACCGAACACTGAAGCTTTCTTT.

This chain uses TRBV14 with TRBJ1-2; D remains unclear. Per the germline V gene, CDR1 is SGHDN and CDR2 is FVKESK. With 2 bases removed from V and 5 bases from J, the gap between germline ends came to 9 bases. The CDR3 is 13 amino acids. The CDR3 loop reads CASSQLTGYGYTF. The CDR3, as DNA: TGTGCCAGCAGCCAATTGACGGGATATGGCTACACCTTC.

CDR3 loop: CSAPVTDTQYF. The CDR3 DNA reads as TGCAGTGCTCCGGTGACAGATACGCAGTATTTT. The chain has TRBV20-1 and TRBJ2-3; no definite D call. Trimming shortened V by 5 bases and J by 3 bases, and 6 bases separated the two germline ends. The CDR3 runs to 11 residues. Germline CDR1 is DFQATT and CDR2 is SNEGSKA (reference sequence).

In this sample, this clonotype turned up a few times. The chain employs TRBV28 and TRBJ1-1; TRBD1 might be the D (6 bases). CDR3 length: 15 residues. V lost 7 bases and J lost 5, with 20 bases in between. Germline V CDR1 and CDR2: MDHEN, SYDVKM. The CDR3 nucleotides are TGTGCCAGCATGGGGTTTGGGGGGCCGGGAACTGAAGCTTTCTTT. This translates into CASMGFGGPGTEAFF.